These T cell receptor beta chains were read from a single sample in a study of beta chain features in type 1 diabetes. The data were produced by immunoSEQ multiplex PCR, yet TCRdb's version contains in-frame clones alone and is incomplete. The table has some 350,000 clones, around 9.6% seen once. Sequenced material: central memory CD4+ T cells from blood. These receptors all stem from a man in his thirties or forties with type 1 diabetes. Both conserved end residues are part of each CDR3. A D gene is named only where the DNA matches it firmly. Size is omitted from some rows. Given values are once, few, many or a class for expanded clones.

j_call v_call clone_size d_call cdr3_aa cdr3_nt
TRBJ2-7 TRBV28 many - CASSLYEGIWQYF TGTGCCAGCAGTTTATACGAGGGTATTTGGCAGTACTTC
TRBJ1-2 TRBV2 few - CASSQQTFYGYTF TGTGCCAGCAGTCAACAGACTTTCTATGGCTACACCTTC
TRBJ2-3 TRBV7-2 - TRBD1 CASSPTGGADTQYF TGTGCCAGCAGCCCGACAGGGGGGGCAGATACGCAGTATTTT
TRBJ2-1 TRBV19 few - CASSTIPGNEQFF TGTGCCAGTAGTACGATCCCCGGCAATGAGCAGTTCTTC
TRBJ1-1 TRBV6-5 few - CASSSRGMNTEAFF TGTGCCAGCTCTTCTCGGGGAATGAACACTGAAGCTTTCTTT
TRBJ1-1 TRBV11-2 few - CASSRPRDTEAFF TGTGCCAGCAGCCGACCGAGGGACACTGAAGCTTTCTTT
TRBJ1-1 TRBV7-9 many - CASSSERGGATEAFF TGTGCCAGCAGTTCAGAGCGGGGCGGTGCCACTGAAGCTTTCTTT
TRBJ2-5 TRBV28 - - CASSWAAQETQYF TGTGCCAGCAGTTGGGCGGCCCAAGAGACCCAGTACTTC
TRBJ1-1 TRBV27 - - CASSSRGEANTEAFF TGTGCCAGCAGTTCCCGAGGGGAAGCGAACACTGAAGCTTTCTTT
TRBJ1-2 TRBV6-5 few - CASKRSTVIGYGYTF TGTGCCAGCAAAAGATCGACAGTTATCGGCTATGGCTACACCTTC
TRBJ1-5 TRBV30 few - CAWTGAGLRNQPQHF TGTGCCTGGACGGGGGCAGGGCTAAGGAATCAGCCCCAGCATTTT
TRBJ2-3 TRBV7-2 - TRBD1 CASSMGQSTDTQYF TGTGCCAGCAGCATGGGACAGAGCACAGATACGCAGTATTTT
TRBJ2-1 TRBV29-1 - - CSVGLTYSGSEQFF TGCAGCGTGGGCCTAACTTACTCGGGCAGTGAGCAGTTCTTC
TRBJ2-1 TRBV2 few - CASVAAYNEQFF TGTGCCAGCGTTGCGGCCTACAATGAGCAGTTCTTC
TRBJ1-2 TRBV7-2 - - CASSLSWDTSYGYTF TGTGCCAGCAGCTTAAGTTGGGACACCAGCTATGGCTACACCTTC
TRBJ2-1 TRBV2 few - CASTGQILYNEQFF TGTGCCAGCACAGGACAGATTTTATACAATGAGCAGTTCTTC
TRBJ2-2 TRBV15 few - CATSRDLVKWAGELFF TGTGCCACTAGCAGAGATCTGGTCAAATGGGCCGGGGAGCTGTTTTTT
TRBJ2-3 TRBV10-1 many - CASGLERATGTQYF TGCGCCAGCGGACTGGAGCGGGCGACCGGGACGCAGTATTTT
TRBJ2-5 TRBV28 - - CASRPQGSGTQYF TGTGCCAGCAGGCCCCAAGGTTCGGGGACCCAGTACTTC
TRBJ2-7 TRBV5-1 few - CASSWGTSYEQYF TGCGCCAGCAGCTGGGGGACCTCCTACGAGCAGTACTTC
TRBJ2-1 TRBV28 few TRBD2 CASRTSGRNEQFF TGTGCCAGCCGGACTAGCGGGAGAAATGAGCAGTTCTTC
TRBJ2-2 TRBV7-2 - - CASSQYTGELFF TGTGCCAGCAGCCAGTACACCGGGGAGCTGTTTTTT
TRBJ1-5 TRBV18 - - CASSPPPAGHQPQHF TGTGCCAGCTCACCCCCTCCGGCGGGTCATCAGCCCCAGCATTTT
TRBJ2-1 TRBV10-3 many TRBD2 CAQSVQAGANEQFF TGTGCCCAGAGTGTTCAAGCGGGAGCCAATGAGCAGTTCTTC
TRBJ1-2 TRBV7-8 - - CASSSEGYGYTF TGTGCCAGCAGCTCGGAGGGCTATGGCTACACCTTC
TRBJ2-7 TRBV10-2 few TRBD2 CASSDYGRAYPYEQYF TGCGCCAGCAGTGACTACGGGAGGGCCTACCCCTACGAGCAGTACTTC